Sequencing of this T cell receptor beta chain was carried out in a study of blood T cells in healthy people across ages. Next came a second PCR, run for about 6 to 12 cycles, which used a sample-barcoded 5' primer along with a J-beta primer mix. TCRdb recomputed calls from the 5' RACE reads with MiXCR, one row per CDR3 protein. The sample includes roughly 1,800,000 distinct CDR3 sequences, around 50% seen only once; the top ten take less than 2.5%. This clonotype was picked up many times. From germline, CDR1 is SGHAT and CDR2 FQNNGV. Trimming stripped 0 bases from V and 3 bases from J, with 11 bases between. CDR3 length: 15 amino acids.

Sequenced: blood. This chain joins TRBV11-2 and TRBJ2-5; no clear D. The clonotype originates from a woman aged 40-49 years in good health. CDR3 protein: CASSLDLRQKETQYF. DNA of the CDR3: TGTGCCAGCAGCTTAGATTTACGGCAGAAAGAGACCCAGTACTTC.